These 10 T cell receptor beta chains were all obtained from the same sample, sequenced in a study of immune evolution from preneoplasia to lung adenocarcinoma. Profiling relied on immunoSEQ multiplex PCR, and the TCRdb table lists in-frame clones only, not all of them. The data hold approximately 26,000 clones, with roughly 74% observed a single time. The sequencing input was FFPE invasive lung adenocarcinoma tissue. These receptors all stem from a person between 60 and 69 years old with invasive lung adenocarcinoma. Some clones in this sample may be carry-over from other donors' samples.

The rearrangement joins TRBV9 to TRBJ2-2, with D perhaps matching TRBD1 (5 bases). The CDR3 length is 14 residues. Per germline, CDR1 SGDLS and CDR2 YYNGEE. Trimming shortened V by 7 bases and J by 4 bases, and 14 bases separated the two germline ends. CDR3 protein: CASGATQGTGELFF. As DNA, the CDR3 is TGTGCCAGCGGGGCAACGCAGGGCACCGGGGAGCTGTTTTTT.

The rearrangement links TRBV5-1 to TRBJ2-5; 11 bases are shared with TRBD2. There are 15 residues in the CDR3. The germline CDR1 and CDR2 sequences are SGHRS and YFSETQ. After removal of 4 bases from V and 5 bases from J, the junction contained 7 bases not matched to a gene. CDR3 coding DNA: TGCGCCAGCAGCCAGACTAGCGGGATCATTGAGACCCAGTACTTC. It translates to CASSQTSGIIETQYF.

The chain links TRBV30 to TRBJ1-6; weak D call: TRBD1 (5 bases). V was trimmed by 0 bases and J by 9 bases, leaving 12 bases between them. The CDR3 length is 14 residues. The germline V gene has CDR1 GTSNPN and CDR2 SVGIG (reference sequence). CDR3 sequence (DNA): TGTGCCTGGAGTGTAGACAGTCCACTTTCACCCCTCCACTTT. It yields the protein CAWSVDSPLSPLHF. Combining the CDR3 with reference TRBV30 and TRBJ1-6 gives the whole variable domain SQTIHQWPATLVQPVGSPLSLECTVEGTSNPNLYWYRQAAGRGLQLLFYSVGIGQISSEVPQNLSASRPQDRQFILSSKKLLLSDSGFYLCAWSVDSPLSPLHFGNGTRLTVT.

The CDR3 is CASSSVLRGDTQYF. The CDR3, as DNA: TGTGCCAGCAGCTCAGTCCTAAGGGGAGATACGCAGTATTTT. The chain joins TRBV9 to TRBJ2-3; D perhaps matches TRBD1 (5 bases). Per germline, CDR1 SGDLS and CDR2 YYNGEE. V was clipped by 4 bases and J by 5 bases, with 14 bases between them. The CDR3 is 14 residues long.

The chain combines TRBV30 with TRBJ1-3; D remains unclear. V was trimmed by 0 bases and J by 0 bases, leaving 12 bases between them. Germline V gene lookup returns CDR1 GTSNPN and CDR2 SVGIG (reference sequence). This CDR3 spans 16 amino acids. CDR3 DNA sequence: TGTGCCTGGAGTGTATCAAGACTCGTCTCTGGAAACACCATATATTTT. Protein sequence: CAWSVSRLVSGNTIYF. The full variable domain, completed using reference TRBV30 and TRBJ1-3, is SQTIHQWPATLVQPVGSPLSLECTVEGTSNPNLYWYRQAAGRGLQLLFYSVGIGQISSEVPQNLSASRPQDRQFILSSKKLLLSDSGFYLCAWSVSRLVSGNTIYFGEGSWLTVV.

DNA for the CDR3: TGTGCCAGCAGTCCGGGACTGTACTATGGCTACACCTTC. It translates to CASSPGLYYGYTF. This chain links TRBV14 with TRBJ1-2, with a weak D call TRBD1 (5 bases). CDR3 length: 13 residues. Germline CDR1 SGHDN, CDR2 FVKESK. The V and J ends lost 6 bases and 3 bases respectively, with 11 bases between them.

DNA of the CDR3: TGTGCCAGTAGGGGTCTCCCAGGGGACGATTTCAGCACAGATACGCAGTATTTT. Translation gives CASRGLPGDDFSTDTQYF. The V and J genes are TRBV19 and TRBJ2-3, with D maybe TRBD1 (6 bases). V was clipped by 6 bases and J by 0 bases, with 22 bases between them. Germline CDR1 reads LNHDA; CDR2 reads SQIVND (reference sequence). The CDR3 totals 18 residues.

The gene calls are TRBV6-5 and TRBJ1-1, with D hard to call. The V and J ends lost 5 bases and 4 bases respectively, with 14 bases between them. Germline CDR1 reads MNHEY; CDR2 reads SVGAGI. The CDR3 is 14 residues long. In DNA, the CDR3 is TGTGCCAGCAGTGGAACCGGGATAAGCACTGAAGCTTTCTTT. Translating gives CASSGTGISTEAFF.

This clone has more than one count but fewer than ten. V gene TRBV12-5 combines with J gene TRBJ2-1, with 12 bases lining up with TRBD2. Germline assignment: CDR1 LGHNT and CDR2 FRNRAP. V dropped 6 bases and J dropped 7; count of bases not matched to a gene: 13. The CDR3 is 17 residues long. The CDR3 nucleotides read TGTGCTAGTGGACCTAGACTAGCGGGAGTCGTTAGGAATGAGCAGTTCTTC. It codes for CASGPRLAGVVRNEQFF.

This chain uses TRBV11-3 with TRBJ2-7; possible D gene TRBD1, 5 bases. This CDR3 has 14 residues. Between the trimmed V and J ends, which lost 1 base and 3 bases, there was a span of 10 bases. Germline V gene lookup returns CDR1 SGHNT and CDR2 YENEEA. CDR3 sequence (DNA): TGTGCCAGCAGCTTAGCAGACAGTGTCTACGAGCAGTACTTC. Residues: CASSLADSVYEQYF.